Listed here are 8 T cell receptor beta chains from one sample, sequenced in a study of radiotherapy plus CTLA-4 blockade in lung cancer. Using immunoSEQ multiplex PCR, the repertoire was profiled, and TCRdb retains in-frame clones only, with some absent. The sample has more than 9,500 clones; 84% are singletons. Sequencing was performed on peripheral blood, taken from a patient treated with radiotherapy plus ipilimumab. These TCRs come from a human donor with non-small cell lung cancer that progressed on radiotherapy plus ipilimumab.

The V call is TRBV19, the J call TRBJ2-5, with D unresolved. Germline CDR1 is LNHDA and CDR2 is SQIVND (reference sequence). Between the trimmed V and J ends, which lost 3 bases and 4 bases, there was a span of 9 bases. The CDR3 totals 13 residues. The CDR3 bases are TGTGCCAGTAGTATCGGTAGCTTAGAGACCCAGTACTTC. It codes for CASSIGSLETQYF.

The V call is TRBV14, the J call TRBJ2-1; 12 bases line up with TRBD2. The germline gives CDR1 SGHDN, CDR2 FVKESK. The V segment lost 4 bases and the J segment 6 bases; nucleotides outside the gene matches: 4. This CDR3 has 15 residues. The CDR3 spells CASSPASGGGNEQFF. The CDR3 DNA is TGTGCCAGCAGCCCAGCTAGCGGGGGGGGCAATGAGCAGTTCTTC.

The V and J genes are TRBV7-2 and TRBJ1-4, with TRBD1 as a possible D gene (5 bases). V was shortened by 5 bases and J by 7 bases, with 26 bases between the two germline ends. The CDR3 consists of 18 residues. Per germline, CDR1 SGHTA and CDR2 FQGNSA. The CDR3 reads CASSPELGALTGGEKLFF. The CDR3 bases are TGTGCCAGCAGCCCTGAACTCGGGGCCCTCACTGGGGGTGAAAAACTGTTTTTT.

The V and J genes are TRBV4-3 and TRBJ2-7; D gene ambiguous. CDR1 is LGHNA and CDR2 is YSLEER in the germline V gene. The CDR3 totals 16 residues. V gave up 1 base and J gave up 3 bases, with 16 bases separating them. The CDR3 DNA reads TGCGCCAGCAGCCAAGGTCCGGGCCTGGGAATCTACGAGCAGTACTTC. Translating gives CASSQGPGLGIYEQYF.

This clone has only a few counts. The J gene is TRBJ1-1, the V gene TRBV6-6; 10 nucleotides match TRBD1. V trimming: 6 bases; J trimming: 3 bases; junction bases outside the gene matches: 4. Germline V CDR1 and CDR2: MNHNY, SVGAGI (reference sequence). There are 14 residues in the CDR3. The DNA of the CDR3 is TGTGCCAGCAGCGACGGACAGGGGGACACTGAAGCTTTCTTT. Its translation: CASSDGQGDTEAFF.

The rearrangement uses TRBV27 and TRBJ1-1; TRBD1 matches 9 bases. V gave up 3 bases and J gave up 4 bases; unmatched junction bases: 3. Germline-derived CDR1 and CDR2 are MNHEY and SMNVEV (reference sequence). There are 14 residues in the CDR3. CDR3 amino acids: CASSLSTGGTEAFF. In DNA, the CDR3 is TGTGCCAGCAGTTTGTCGACAGGGGGCACTGAAGCTTTCTTT.

The DNA of the CDR3 is TGTGCCAGCAGCAGGGAAGGGACTAGGGGGGATACGCAGTATTTT. The encoded protein is CASSREGTRGDTQYF. This chain uses TRBV11-2 with TRBJ2-3, with 8 bases aligning to TRBD2. V shed 5 bases and J 6 bases; nucleotides not matched to a gene: 10. The CDR3 loop spans 15 amino acids. Per germline, CDR1 SGHAT and CDR2 FQNNGV.

Written as DNA, the CDR3 is TGTGCCAGTAGTTCGGATTACGGGAATCAGCCCCAGCATTTT. Translated, it gives CASSSDYGNQPQHF. V gene TRBV19 combines with J gene TRBJ1-5; D gene unclear. The ends were cut back, 5 bases at V and 4 bases at J, with 12 bases in the middle. The CDR3 spans 14 residues. Per the germline V gene, CDR1 is LNHDA and CDR2 is SQIVND (reference sequence).